Listed below are T cell receptor beta chains from one sample, sequenced in a study of blood T cell repertoires in COVID-19. TCRdb's copy holds only in-frame clones and misses some; the assay was immunoSEQ multiplex PCR. The sample shows about 280,000 clones, 86% of them seen only once. Specimen: peripheral blood. These receptors were collected from a woman between 25 and 40 years old with active or convalescent COVID-19. Both conserved end residues are part of each CDR3. Each record gives: V gene, clone size, J gene, D gene, CDR3 protein, CDR3 DNA. The D gene is left open where the match is weak. Rows may omit the clone size; those that give it use once, few, many or a size class.

v_call: TRBV5-5; clone_size: .; j_call: TRBJ1-1; d_call: TRBD1; cdr3_aa: CASSLVPGQGKSEAFF; cdr3_nt: TGTGCCAGCAGCTTGGTTCCGGGACAGGGGAAATCTGAAGCTTTCTTT
v_call: TRBV9; clone_size: .; j_call: TRBJ2-5; d_call: TRBD1; cdr3_aa: CASSGTGPQETQYF; cdr3_nt: TGTGCCAGCAGTGGGACAGGTCCTCAAGAGACCCAGTACTTC
v_call: TRBV6-1; clone_size: .; j_call: TRBJ2-7; d_call: .; cdr3_aa: CASSEASHTYEQYF; cdr3_nt: TGTGCCAGCAGTGAAGCTAGCCACACCTACGAGCAGTACTTC
v_call: TRBV30; clone_size: .; j_call: TRBJ1-1; d_call: .; cdr3_aa: CAWSSPGRVDTEAFF; cdr3_nt: TGTGCCTGGAGCTCCCCGGGGAGGGTGGACACTGAAGCTTTCTTT
v_call: TRBV29-1; clone_size: .; j_call: TRBJ2-7; d_call: TRBD1; cdr3_aa: CSVVGTANAYEQYF; cdr3_nt: TGCAGCGTTGTAGGGACAGCGAATGCCTACGAGCAGTACTTC
v_call: TRBV19; clone_size: .; j_call: TRBJ2-4; d_call: TRBD2; cdr3_aa: CASSLTSGGVNIQYF; cdr3_nt: TGTGCCAGTAGTCTAACTAGCGGGGGGGTAAACATTCAGTACTTC
v_call: TRBV7-2; clone_size: once; j_call: TRBJ1-1; d_call: .; cdr3_aa: CASSSVMNTEAFF; cdr3_nt: TGTGCCAGCAGCTCTGTTATGAACACTGAAGCTTTCTTT
v_call: TRBV18; clone_size: .; j_call: TRBJ2-1; d_call: .; cdr3_aa: CASSPTQGNYDEQFF; cdr3_nt: TGTGCCAGCTCACCGACACAGGGAAACTACGATGAGCAGTTCTTC
v_call: TRBV3-1/TRBV3-2; clone_size: .; j_call: TRBJ1-1; d_call: TRBD1; cdr3_aa: CASSHYGTATEAFF; cdr3_nt: TGTGCCAGCAGCCACTACGGGACAGCCACTGAAGCTTTCTTT
v_call: TRBV10-3; clone_size: .; j_call: TRBJ1-4; d_call: .; cdr3_aa: CAISEGSGDEKLFF; cdr3_nt: TGTGCCATCAGTGAGGGGTCGGGGGATGAAAAACTGTTTTTT
v_call: TRBV6-4; clone_size: .; j_call: TRBJ2-3; d_call: .; cdr3_aa: CAGPGTQYF; cdr3_nt: TGTGCCGGTCCCGGGACGCAGTATTTT
v_call: TRBV15; clone_size: .; j_call: TRBJ2-2; d_call: .; cdr3_aa: CATSSSRLGRGGTGELFF; cdr3_nt: TGTGCCACCAGCAGCTCCAGGCTCGGCAGGGGCGGTACCGGGGAGCTGTTTTTT
v_call: TRBV5-1; clone_size: once; j_call: TRBJ2-5; d_call: .; cdr3_aa: CASSLVRGVVETQYF; cdr3_nt: TGCGCCAGCAGCTTGGTCAGGGGGGTGGTAGAGACCCAGTACTTC
v_call: TRBV9; clone_size: .; j_call: TRBJ2-1; d_call: TRBD2; cdr3_aa: CASSKTSGDEQFF; cdr3_nt: TGTGCCAGCAGCAAGACTAGCGGGGATGAGCAGTTCTTC
v_call: TRBV28; clone_size: .; j_call: TRBJ2-7; d_call: .; cdr3_aa: CASSFPSSRLYEQYF; cdr3_nt: TGTGCCAGCAGTTTCCCCTCTTCCAGGTTATACGAGCAGTACTTC
v_call: TRBV28; clone_size: .; j_call: TRBJ1-3; d_call: .; cdr3_aa: CASSLTGRSGNTIYF; cdr3_nt: TGTGCCAGCAGTTTGACAGGACGCTCTGGAAACACCATATATTTT
v_call: TRBV5-1; clone_size: .; j_call: TRBJ2-3; d_call: TRBD1; cdr3_aa: CASSPGGQTSTDTQYF; cdr3_nt: TGCGCCAGCAGCCCAGGGGGACAGACTAGCACAGATACGCAGTATTTT
v_call: TRBV13; clone_size: .; j_call: TRBJ2-7; d_call: .; cdr3_aa: CASSYSTGPEQYF; cdr3_nt: TGTGCCAGCAGCTACTCGACAGGTCCCGAGCAGTACTTC
v_call: TRBV5-1; clone_size: .; j_call: TRBJ2-7; d_call: .; cdr3_aa: CASSLVTSGQGDYEQYF; cdr3_nt: TGCGCCAGCAGCTTGGTGACTTCGGGACAAGGAGACTACGAGCAGTACTTC
v_call: TRBV5-5; clone_size: .; j_call: TRBJ2-2; d_call: TRBD1; cdr3_aa: CASSRTGNTGELFF; cdr3_nt: TGTGCCAGCAGCCGGACAGGGAACACCGGGGAGCTGTTTTTT
v_call: TRBV3-1/TRBV3-2; clone_size: few; j_call: TRBJ2-7; d_call: TRBD2; cdr3_aa: CASPPCGGRSSYEQYF; cdr3_nt: TGTGCCAGCCCCCCGTGCGGGGGGCGTAGCTCCTACGAGCAGTACTTC
v_call: TRBV5-1; clone_size: .; j_call: TRBJ2-5; d_call: TRBD2; cdr3_aa: CASSLGTSGGYQETQYF; cdr3_nt: TGCGCCAGCAGCTTAGGGACTAGCGGGGGGTACCAAGAGACCCAGTACTTC
v_call: TRBV3-1/TRBV3-2; clone_size: once; j_call: TRBJ2-4; d_call: .; cdr3_aa: CASSQALGAGGNIQYF; cdr3_nt: TGTGCCAGCAGCCAGGCTTTGGGGGCCGGAGGAAACATTCAGTACTTC
v_call: TRBV7-9; clone_size: .; j_call: TRBJ2-7; d_call: .; cdr3_aa: CASSLGQGYGEQYF; cdr3_nt: TGTGCCAGCAGCTTAGGGCAGGGGTACGGCGAGCAGTACTTC
v_call: TRBV5-5; clone_size: .; j_call: TRBJ1-1; d_call: .; cdr3_aa: CASSLALVNTEAFF; cdr3_nt: TGTGCCAGCAGCTTGGCACTGGTGAACACTGAAGCTTTCTTT
v_call: TRBV9; clone_size: once; j_call: TRBJ2-5; d_call: TRBD2; cdr3_aa: CASSPHNGGASGGRETQYF; cdr3_nt: TGTGCCAGCAGCCCCCATAACGGTGGGGCTAGCGGGGGGCGAGAGACCCAGTACTTC
v_call: TRBV7-9; clone_size: .; j_call: TRBJ1-2; d_call: TRBD1; cdr3_aa: CASSLVVTDRGINYGYTF; cdr3_nt: TGTGCCAGCAGCTTAGTCGTTACGGACAGGGGAATTAACTATGGCTACACCTTC
v_call: TRBV6-5; clone_size: .; j_call: TRBJ1-2; d_call: .; cdr3_aa: CASIQGRESDGYTF; cdr3_nt: TGTGCCAGCATTCAGGGTAGGGAAAGCGATGGCTACACCTTC
v_call: TRBV7-6; clone_size: .; j_call: TRBJ2-7; d_call: .; cdr3_aa: CASSLAVGGEYEQYF; cdr3_nt: TGTGCCAGCAGCTTGGCTGTGGGGGGAGAATACGAGCAGTACTTC
v_call: TRBV19; clone_size: .; j_call: TRBJ1-2; d_call: .; cdr3_aa: CASSNGQGFNYGYTF; cdr3_nt: TGTGCCAGTAGTAACGGGCAGGGCTTTAACTATGGCTACACCTTC
v_call: TRBV7-2; clone_size: .; j_call: TRBJ2-5; d_call: .; cdr3_aa: CASSLARRETQYF; cdr3_nt: TGTGCCAGCAGCTTAGCGCGAAGAGAGACCCAGTACTTC
v_call: TRBV6-6; clone_size: .; j_call: TRBJ1-6; d_call: .; cdr3_aa: CASDPGGRMPLHF; cdr3_nt: TGTGCCAGCGACCCCGGGGGGCGTATGCCCCTCCACTTT
v_call: TRBV2; clone_size: .; j_call: TRBJ1-5; d_call: TRBD1; cdr3_aa: CASSPGQGGQPQHF; cdr3_nt: TGTGCCAGCAGTCCGGGACAGGGCGGTCAGCCCCAGCATTTT
v_call: TRBV9; clone_size: .; j_call: TRBJ1-3; d_call: .; cdr3_aa: CASSPSGVSGNTIYF; cdr3_nt: TGTGCCAGCAGCCCATCAGGGGTCTCTGGAAACACCATATATTTT
v_call: TRBV4-1; clone_size: .; j_call: TRBJ2-3; d_call: TRBD1; cdr3_aa: CASSPPVTGLQYF; cdr3_nt: TGCGCCAGCAGCCCCCCCGTGACAGGGTTACAGTATTTT
v_call: TRBV6-4; clone_size: .; j_call: TRBJ1-2; d_call: TRBD1; cdr3_aa: CASSESGQGARYGYTF; cdr3_nt: TGTGCCAGCAGTGAGTCCGGACAGGGGGCGCGTTATGGCTACACCTTC
v_call: TRBV5-1; clone_size: .; j_call: TRBJ2-1; d_call: TRBD2; cdr3_aa: CASSLAGLAGGKYNEQFF; cdr3_nt: TGCGCCAGCAGCTTGGCTGGACTAGCGGGGGGGAAATACAATGAGCAGTTCTTC
v_call: TRBV6-5; clone_size: .; j_call: TRBJ1-2; d_call: TRBD1; cdr3_aa: CASSHRGRLYGYTF; cdr3_nt: TGTGCCAGCAGCCACAGGGGGCGCCTCTATGGCTACACCTTC
v_call: TRBV28; clone_size: .; j_call: TRBJ1-2; d_call: TRBD1; cdr3_aa: CASSLSDRGRLGYTF; cdr3_nt: TGTGCCAGCAGTTTATCCGACAGGGGGCGTCTTGGCTACACCTTC
v_call: TRBV30; clone_size: .; j_call: TRBJ2-7; d_call: TRBD2; cdr3_aa: CALAGTYEQYF; cdr3_nt: TGTGCCTTAGCGGGGACCTACGAGCAGTACTTC
v_call: TRBV28; clone_size: .; j_call: TRBJ2-1; d_call: .; cdr3_aa: CASSFTRTTYNEQFF; cdr3_nt: TGTGCCAGCAGTTTTACTAGGACTACCTACAATGAGCAGTTCTTC
v_call: TRBV28; clone_size: .; j_call: TRBJ2-1; d_call: TRBD2; cdr3_aa: CASSSGGGKENEQFF; cdr3_nt: TGTGCCAGCAGTTCCGGCGGGGGTAAAGAAAATGAGCAGTTCTTC
v_call: TRBV4-1; clone_size: .; j_call: TRBJ1-1; d_call: .; cdr3_aa: CASSQDLAWQAFF; cdr3_nt: TGCGCCAGCAGCCAAGATTTGGCCTGGCAAGCTTTCTTT
v_call: TRBV2; clone_size: .; j_call: TRBJ2-7; d_call: TRBD2; cdr3_aa: CASRGGLESYEQYF; cdr3_nt: TGTGCCAGCAGGGGGGGACTAGAGTCCTACGAGCAGTACTTC
v_call: TRBV27; clone_size: .; j_call: TRBJ1-6; d_call: TRBD1; cdr3_aa: CASSLSGGGHGANSPLHF; cdr3_nt: TGTGCCAGCAGTTTATCAGGGGGCGGACACGGTGCCAATTCACCCCTCCACTTT
v_call: TRBV4-2; clone_size: .; j_call: TRBJ2-5; d_call: TRBD2; cdr3_aa: CASSQIPDGGAKETQYF; cdr3_nt: TGTGCCAGCAGCCAAATCCCGGACGGGGGGGCTAAGGAGACCCAGTACTTC
v_call: TRBV5-4; clone_size: .; j_call: TRBJ2-3; d_call: .; cdr3_aa: CASSLVQGMDTQYF; cdr3_nt: TGTGCCAGCAGCTTGGTTCAGGGGATGGATACGCAGTATTTT
v_call: TRBV4-2; clone_size: .; j_call: TRBJ2-7; d_call: .; cdr3_aa: CASSQDSRGEQYF; cdr3_nt: TGTGCCAGCAGCCAAGATTCAAGGGGCGAGCAGTACTTC
v_call: TRBV2; clone_size: .; j_call: TRBJ1-6; d_call: TRBD1; cdr3_aa: CASSALGDRGPGSPLHF; cdr3_nt: TGTGCCAGCAGTGCCTTGGGGGACAGGGGGCCGGGTTCACCCCTCCACTTT
v_call: TRBV18; clone_size: .; j_call: TRBJ1-5; d_call: TRBD1; cdr3_aa: CASSPGQEAQPQHF; cdr3_nt: TGTGCCAGCTCCCCCGGACAGGAGGCTCAGCCCCAGCATTTT
v_call: TRBV4-2; clone_size: .; j_call: TRBJ2-3; d_call: TRBD2; cdr3_aa: CASSQSTSGGADSRTQYF; cdr3_nt: TGTGCCAGCAGCCAAAGTACTAGCGGGGGGGCCGATTCCCGTACGCAGTATTTT
v_call: TRBV4-3; clone_size: few; j_call: TRBJ2-2; d_call: .; cdr3_aa: CASSQAKDRNTGELFF; cdr3_nt: TGCGCCAGCAGCCAAGCTAAGGACAGGAACACCGGGGAGCTGTTTTTT
v_call: TRBV21-1; clone_size: .; j_call: TRBJ1-1; d_call: .; cdr3_aa: CASRGGFLGDAFF; cdr3_nt: TGTGCCAGCAGAGGGGGATTTCTGGGGGATGCTTTCTTT
v_call: TRBV7-2; clone_size: .; j_call: TRBJ1-2; d_call: TRBD1; cdr3_aa: CASSFRQGNYGYTF; cdr3_nt: TGTGCCAGCAGCTTTAGACAGGGCAACTATGGCTACACCTTC
v_call: TRBV20-1; clone_size: .; j_call: TRBJ1-6; d_call: TRBD1; cdr3_aa: CSASGQGESSPLHF; cdr3_nt: TGCAGTGCTAGTGGACAGGGCGAAAGTTCACCCCTCCACTTT